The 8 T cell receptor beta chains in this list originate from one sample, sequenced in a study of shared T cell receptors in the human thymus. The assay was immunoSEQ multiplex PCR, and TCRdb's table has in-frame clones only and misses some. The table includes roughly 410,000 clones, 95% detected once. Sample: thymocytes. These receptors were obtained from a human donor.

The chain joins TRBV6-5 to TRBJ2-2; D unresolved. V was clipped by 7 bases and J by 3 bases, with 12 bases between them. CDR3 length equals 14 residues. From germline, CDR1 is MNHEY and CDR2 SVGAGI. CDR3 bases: TGTGCCAGCACCCAAACGAGCGACACCGGGGAGCTGTTTTTT. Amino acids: CASTQTSDTGELFF.

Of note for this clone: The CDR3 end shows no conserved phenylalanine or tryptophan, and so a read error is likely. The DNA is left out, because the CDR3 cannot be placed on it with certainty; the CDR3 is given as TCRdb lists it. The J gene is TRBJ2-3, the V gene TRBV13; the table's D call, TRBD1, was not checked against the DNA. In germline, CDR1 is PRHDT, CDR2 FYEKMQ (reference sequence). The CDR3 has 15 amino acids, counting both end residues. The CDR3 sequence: CASSSSGQPKIAPTQ.

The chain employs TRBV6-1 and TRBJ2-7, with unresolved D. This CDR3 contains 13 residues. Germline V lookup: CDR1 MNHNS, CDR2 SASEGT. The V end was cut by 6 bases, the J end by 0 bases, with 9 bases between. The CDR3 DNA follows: TGTGCCAGCAGCCCCCGACCCTCCTACGAGCAGTACTTC. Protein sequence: CASSPRPSYEQYF.

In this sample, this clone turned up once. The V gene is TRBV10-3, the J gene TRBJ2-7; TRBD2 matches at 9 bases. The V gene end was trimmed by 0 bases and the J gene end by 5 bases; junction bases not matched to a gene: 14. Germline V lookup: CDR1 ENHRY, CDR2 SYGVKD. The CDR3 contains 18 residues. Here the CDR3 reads CAISESWRGGRALHEQYF. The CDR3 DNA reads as TGTGCCATCAGTGAGTCGTGGCGGGGCGGGAGGGCCCTTCACGAGCAGTACTTC.

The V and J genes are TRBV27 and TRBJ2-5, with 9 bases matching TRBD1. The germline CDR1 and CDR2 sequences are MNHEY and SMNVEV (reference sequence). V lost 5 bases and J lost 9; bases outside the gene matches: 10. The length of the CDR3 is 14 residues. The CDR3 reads CASSPPGTGKSQYF. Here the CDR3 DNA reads TGTGCCAGCAGTCCACCCGGGACAGGGAAGTCCCAGTACTTC.

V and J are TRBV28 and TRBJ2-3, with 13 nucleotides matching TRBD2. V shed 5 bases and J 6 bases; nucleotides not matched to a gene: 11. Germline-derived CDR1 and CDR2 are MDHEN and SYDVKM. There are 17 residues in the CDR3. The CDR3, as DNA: TGTGCCAGCAGTCGACCCGGGACTAGCGGGGCCCAGGATACGCAGTATTTT. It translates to CASSRPGTSGAQDTQYF.

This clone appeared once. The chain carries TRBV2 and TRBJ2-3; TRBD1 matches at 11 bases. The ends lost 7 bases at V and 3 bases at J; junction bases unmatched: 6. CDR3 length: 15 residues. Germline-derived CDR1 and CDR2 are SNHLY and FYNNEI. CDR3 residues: CASNWGTGGTDTQYF. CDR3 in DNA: TGTGCCAGCAATTGGGGGACAGGGGGAACAGATACGCAGTATTTT.

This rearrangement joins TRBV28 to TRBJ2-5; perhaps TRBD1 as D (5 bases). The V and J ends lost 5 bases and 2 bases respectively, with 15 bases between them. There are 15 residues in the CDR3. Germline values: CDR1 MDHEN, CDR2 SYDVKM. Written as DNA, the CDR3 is TGTGCCAGCAGTGAGAAGGGCAGGGCGCAAGAGACCCAGTACTTC. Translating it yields CASSEKGRAQETQYF.